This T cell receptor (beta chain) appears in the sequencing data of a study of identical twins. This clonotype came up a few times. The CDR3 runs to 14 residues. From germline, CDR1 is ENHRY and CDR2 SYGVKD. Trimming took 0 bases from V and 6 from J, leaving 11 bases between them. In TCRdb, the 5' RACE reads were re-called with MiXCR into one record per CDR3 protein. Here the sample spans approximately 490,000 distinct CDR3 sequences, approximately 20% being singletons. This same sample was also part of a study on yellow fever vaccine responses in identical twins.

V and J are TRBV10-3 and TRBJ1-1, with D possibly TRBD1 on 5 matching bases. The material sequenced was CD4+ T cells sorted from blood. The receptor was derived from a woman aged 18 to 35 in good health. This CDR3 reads CAISESVGGAEAFF. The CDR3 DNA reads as TGTGCCATCAGTGAGTCGGTCGGGGGAGCTGAAGCTTTCTTT.